The 22 T cell receptor beta chains below all came from one sample that was sequenced in a study of regulatory T cells in long-lasting Graves disease. The time point denotes: newly diagnosed GD, antithyroid drugs for less than 3 months. The TCR library was made from RNA extracted from PBMCs. To make TCR beta libraries, researchers used iRepertoire HTBI primers and Arm-PCR of CDR3 regions. TCRdb re-called the multiplex PCR reads with MiXCR, one entry per CDR3 protein. The data hold approximately 400,000 distinct CDR3 sequences, with around 14% observed a single time. These data are also associated with another study on T cells in Graves' hyperthyroidism and ophthalmopathy.

The source was peripheral blood mononuclear cells (PBMCs), collected at new diagnosis, from a patient treated with antithyroid drugs. The receptor set was obtained from a woman between 25 and 40 years old with Graves disease.

The gene calls are TRBV3-1 and TRBJ1-2; a possible D gene is TRBD1 (5 bases). Trimming left V 4 bases short and J 4 bases short, with 13 bases between. The germline V gene has CDR1 LGHDT and CDR2 YNNKEL (reference sequence). This CDR3 contains 14 residues. CDR3: CASSPLSGTYGYTF. DNA of the CDR3: TGTGCCAGCAGCCCTCTTAGCGGGACCTATGGCTACACCTTC.

Concerning this clonotype itself: A much larger clone lies one base from this, so it may be a read error. The chain has TRBV28 and TRBJ2-3; TRBD2 matches at 8 bases. CDR3 length equals 15 residues. The germline gives CDR1 MDHEN, CDR2 SYDVKM. The junction had 8 bases not matched to a gene; V was cut back by 4 bases and J by 5 bases. In nucleotides, the CDR3 is TGTGCCAGCAGTTCGGGGGGGAAGGGGATAGATACGCAGTATTTT. Its translation is CASSSGGKGIDTQYF.

The chain uses TRBV4-1 and TRBJ2-1; 10 nucleotides agree with TRBD2. The CDR3 consists of 14 residues. The V gene's germline CDR1 is MGHRA and CDR2 YSYEKL. After removal of 4 bases from V and 8 bases from J, the junction contained 5 bases not matched to a gene. CDR3: CASSPSGGGHEQFF. In nucleotides, the CDR3 is TGCGCCAGCAGCCCAAGCGGGGGGGGTCATGAGCAGTTCTTC.

This clonotype was seen repeatedly, ten times or more. CDR3 DNA: TGTGCCTGTCTACCCCGGGCTTCTCAGTACCAAGAGACCCAGTACTTC. It is translated as CACLPRASQYQETQYF. V is TRBV6-1 and J is TRBJ2-5; the D is unclear. This CDR3 contains 16 residues. CDR1 is MNHNS and CDR2 is SASEGT in the germline V gene. V lost 11 bases, J lost 0 bases, and 22 bases lay in between.

This clonotype was observed at least ten times. This sequence joins TRBV27 and TRBJ2-7; D is tentatively TRBD1 or TRBD2 (5 bases each). V dropped 4 bases and J dropped 2 bases, with 12 bases sitting between them. Germline values: CDR1 MNHEY, CDR2 SMNVEV (reference sequence). This CDR3 is 14 amino acids long. The CDR3 DNA reads as TGTGCCAGCAGTTGGTCGCAGGGAGCCTACGAGCAGTACTTC. It is translated as CASSWSQGAYEQYF.

The chain links TRBV25-1 to TRBJ2-7; D may be TRBD1 or TRBD2 (5 bases each). There are 13 residues in the CDR3. V was shortened by 7 bases and J by 3 bases, with 13 bases between the two germline ends. CDR1 MGHDK and CDR2 SYGVNS come from the germline V gene. This chain's CDR3 is CASTGGAIYEQYF. The CDR3 coding sequence is TGTGCCAGCACTGGGGGTGCGATCTACGAGCAGTACTTC.

This clonotype was recorded at least ten times. The chain is built from TRBV9 and TRBJ2-7; D might be TRBD2 (8 bases). Trimming left V 2 bases short and J 5 bases short, with 17 bases between. The germline CDR1 and CDR2 sequences are SGDLS and YYNGEE. The CDR3 sequence is 15 residues long. The CDR3 here is CASSVGGGGGHEQYF. In nucleotides, the CDR3 is TGTGCCAGCAGCGTCGGGGGGGGAGGGGGCCACGAGCAGTACTTC.

This clonotype came up many times. The chain combines TRBV7-8 with TRBJ2-1, with unresolved D. The CDR3 has 12 amino acids. Germline V CDR1 and CDR2: SGHVS, FQNEAQ. V lost 7 bases, J lost 8 bases, and 12 bases lay in between. CDR3: CASTQDVDEQFF. CDR3 coding DNA: TGTGCCAGCACCCAGGACGTCGATGAGCAGTTCTTC. Based on the CDR3 plus reference TRBV7-8 and TRBJ2-1, the full variable domain is GAGVSQSPRYKVAKRGQDVALRCDPISGHVSLFWYQQALGQGPEFLTYFQNEAQLDKSGLPSDRFFAERPEGSVSTLKIQRTQQEDSAVYLCASTQDVDEQFFGPGTRLTVL.

This clonotype came up a few times. This sequence joins TRBV4-1 and TRBJ2-5; perhaps TRBD2 as D (5 bases). The V gene lost 5 bases and the J gene lost 5 bases, with 15 bases spanning the gap. The CDR3 is made up of 14 amino acids. CDR1 and CDR2 (germline): MGHRA, YSYEKL. The CDR3 reads CASSSTPTGETQYF. The CDR3 nucleotides read TGCGCCAGCAGCTCCACCCCGACGGGGGAGACCCAGTACTTC.

This chain uses TRBV20-1 with TRBJ2-5, with TRBD1 identical over 8 bases. This CDR3 has 14 amino acids. Looked up from germline, CDR1 is DFQATT and CDR2 is SNEGSKA (reference sequence). V lost 5 bases and J lost 5; bases outside the gene matches: 10. The CDR3: CSAADRVGGETQYF. CDR3 in DNA: TGCAGTGCTGCGGACAGGGTAGGAGGGGAGACCCAGTACTTC.

This clonotype has at least ten counts. The chain has TRBV9 and TRBJ2-1; TRBD2 aligns across 14 bases. This CDR3 spans 16 amino acids. V gave up 2 bases and J gave up 7 bases; unmatched junction bases: 5. CDR1 SGDLS and CDR2 YYNGEE come from the germline V gene. The CDR3 here is CASSVTGLAGGNEQFF. As DNA, the CDR3 is TGTGCCAGCAGCGTTACAGGACTAGCGGGAGGAAATGAGCAGTTCTTC.

J is TRBJ2-1 and V is TRBV20-1, with D perhaps TRBD2 (7 bases). Germline-derived CDR1 and CDR2 are DFQATT and SNEGSKA (reference sequence). V lost 5 bases to trimming and J lost 7 bases, with 15 bases between them. This CDR3 contains 13 residues. The CDR3, as DNA: TGCAGTGCTGTCGGGGGGCCTTGGAATGAGCAGTTCTTC. It codes for CSAVGGPWNEQFF.

This clonotype has just a few counts. V gene TRBV19 combines with J gene TRBJ2-1, with 8 bases matching TRBD2. The germline CDR1 and CDR2 sequences are LNHDA and SQIVND (reference sequence). The CDR3 extends over 15 amino acids. V was pared by 3 bases and J by 3 bases, with 4 bases of the junction left unmatched. Here the CDR3 reads CASSIAGGSYNEQFF. CDR3 DNA sequence: TGTGCCAGTAGTATCGCGGGAGGCAGCTACAATGAGCAGTTCTTC.

Many counts were recorded for this clonotype. The chain combines TRBV27 with TRBJ2-7, with 7 bases aligning to TRBD1. The CDR3 contains 14 residues. Germline assignment: CDR1 MNHEY and CDR2 SMNVEV (reference sequence). With 6 bases clipped from V and 0 bases from J, the junction kept 5 bases outside the gene matches. CDR3 coding DNA: TGTGCCAGCAGCATGGGACAGACCTCCTACGAGCAGTACTTC. Amino acids: CASSMGQTSYEQYF.

This clonotype was observed many times. J is TRBJ1-1 and V is TRBV5-5; no firm D call. CDR3 length: 14 residues. V was clipped by 4 bases and J by 5 bases, with 15 bases between them. Germline CDR1 and CDR2: SGHKS and YYEKEE (reference sequence). The CDR3 DNA is TGTGCCAGCAGCCTCTTTATTGGAGTGACTGAAGCTTTCTTT. Protein product: CASSLFIGVTEAFF.

This clonotype showed up many times. The rearrangement links TRBV5-8 to TRBJ2-1, with D unclear. Trimming left V 1 base short and J 2 bases short, with 10 bases between. Germline V gene data show CDR1 as SGHTS and CDR2 as YDEGEE. This CDR3 contains 15 residues. DNA of the CDR3: TGTGCCAGCAGCTTGACAAGGGCGGCCTACAATGAGCAGTTCTTC. Protein product: CASSLTRAAYNEQFF.

The CDR3 reads CSANSGGNTEAFF. The DNA for the CDR3 is TGCAGTGCTAACTCAGGGGGGAACACTGAAGCTTTCTTT. V is TRBV20-1 and J is TRBJ1-1; TRBD1 agrees at 7 bases. Trimming removed 4 bases from V and 1 base from J; junction bases left unmatched: 3. The CDR3 totals 13 residues. The germline gives CDR1 DFQATT, CDR2 SNEGSKA (reference sequence).

This clonotype showed up just a few times. The V and J genes are TRBV9 and TRBJ2-1; TRBD2 aligns across 9 bases. In germline, CDR1 is SGDLS, CDR2 YYNGEE. This CDR3 comprises 15 residues. J gave up 6 bases and V 0 bases, and 4 bases lay outside the gene matches. The CDR3 nucleotides read TGTGCCAGCAGCGTAGGGCTAGCGGGATTCAATGAGCAGTTCTTC. Translation: CASSVGLAGFNEQFF.

This clonotype was counted ten times or more. The genes are TRBV20-1 and TRBJ1-2, with no clear D. V gave up 1 base and J gave up 5 bases, with 11 bases separating them. CDR1 and CDR2 from the germline V gene are DFQATT and SNEGSKA (reference sequence). The CDR3 totals 13 residues. CDR3 in amino acids: CSARVVAHYGYTF. The CDR3 DNA reads TGCAGTGCTAGAGTGGTGGCCCATTATGGCTACACCTTC.

Notes on this clonotype: One end of the junction varies from germline; a read error may be responsible. The V and J genes are TRBV18 and TRBJ1-2; TRBD1 is a possible D gene (6 bases). CDR3 size: 13 residues. Germline loops: CDR1 KGHSH, CDR2 LQKENI. The CDR3: CASSPRDTSGYAF. In nucleotides, the CDR3 is TGTGCCAGCTCACCCCGGGACACTTCTGGCTACGCCTTC.

This clonotype turned up a few times. The chain links TRBV5-1 to TRBJ2-2; TRBD2 matches at 12 bases. The CDR3 is 21 amino acids. Germline V gene data show CDR1 as SGHRS and CDR2 as YFSETQ. The J segment lost 0 bases and the V segment lost 3 bases, leaving 15 bases of the junction unmatched. For the CDR3, the DNA is TGCGCCAGCAGCTCTCCTTCGCCCGGACTAGCGGGAAAGGCGAACACCGGGGAGCTGTTTTTT. Encoded protein: CASSSPSPGLAGKANTGELFF.

This clonotype was picked up many times. This sequence joins TRBV6-6 and TRBJ2-4, with TRBD1 identical over 7 bases. Losses at the gene ends were 0 bases for V and 4 bases for J; bases not matched to a gene: 6. The germline gives CDR1 MNHNY, CDR2 SVGAGI (reference sequence). This CDR3 is 16 amino acids long. The CDR3 DNA is TGTGCCAGCAGTTACTCGATAAGACAGGGAAAAAACATTCAGTACTTC. Residues: CASSYSIRQGKNIQYF.